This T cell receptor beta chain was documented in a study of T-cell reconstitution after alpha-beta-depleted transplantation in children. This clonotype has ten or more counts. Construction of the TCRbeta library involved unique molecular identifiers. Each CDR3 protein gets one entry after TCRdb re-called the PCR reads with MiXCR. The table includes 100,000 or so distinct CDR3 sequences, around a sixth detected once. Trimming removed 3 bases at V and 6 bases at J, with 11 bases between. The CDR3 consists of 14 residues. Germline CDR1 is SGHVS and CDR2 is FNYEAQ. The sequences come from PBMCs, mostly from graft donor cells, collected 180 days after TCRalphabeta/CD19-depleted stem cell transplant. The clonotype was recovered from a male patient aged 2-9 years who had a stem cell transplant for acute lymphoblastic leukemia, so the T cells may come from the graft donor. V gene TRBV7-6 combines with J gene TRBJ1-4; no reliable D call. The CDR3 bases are TGTGCCAGCAGCTTCCAGCCCGGGGATGAAAAACTGTTTTTT. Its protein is CASSFQPGDEKLFF.